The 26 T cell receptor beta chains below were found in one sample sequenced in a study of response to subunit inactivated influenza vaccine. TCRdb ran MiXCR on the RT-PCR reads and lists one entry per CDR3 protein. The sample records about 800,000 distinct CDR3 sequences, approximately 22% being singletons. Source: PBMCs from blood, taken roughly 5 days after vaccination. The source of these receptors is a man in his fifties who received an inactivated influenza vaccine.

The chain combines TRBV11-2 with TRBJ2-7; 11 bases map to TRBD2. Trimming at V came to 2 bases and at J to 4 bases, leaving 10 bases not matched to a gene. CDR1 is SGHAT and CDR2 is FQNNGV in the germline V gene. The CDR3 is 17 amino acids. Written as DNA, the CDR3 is TGTGCCAGCAGCTTAAGAGTGCTAGCGGGGGGCTCGTACGAGCAGTACTTC. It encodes CASSLRVLAGGSYEQYF.

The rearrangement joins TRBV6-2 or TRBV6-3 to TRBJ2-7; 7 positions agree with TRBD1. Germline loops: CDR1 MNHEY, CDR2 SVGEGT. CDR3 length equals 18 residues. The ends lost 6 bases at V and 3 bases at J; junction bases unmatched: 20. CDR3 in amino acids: CASRPGQDLSPRLYEQYF. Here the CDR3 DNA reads TGTGCCAGCAGGCCAGGACAGGACCTCTCACCAAGGCTCTACGAGCAGTACTTC.

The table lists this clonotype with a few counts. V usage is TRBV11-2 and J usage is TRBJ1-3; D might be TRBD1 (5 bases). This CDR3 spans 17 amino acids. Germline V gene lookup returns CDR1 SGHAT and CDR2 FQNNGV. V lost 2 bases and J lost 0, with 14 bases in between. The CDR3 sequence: CASSLTDSKLSGNTIYF. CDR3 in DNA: TGTGCCAGCAGCTTAACTGACAGTAAACTCTCTGGAAACACCATATATTTT.

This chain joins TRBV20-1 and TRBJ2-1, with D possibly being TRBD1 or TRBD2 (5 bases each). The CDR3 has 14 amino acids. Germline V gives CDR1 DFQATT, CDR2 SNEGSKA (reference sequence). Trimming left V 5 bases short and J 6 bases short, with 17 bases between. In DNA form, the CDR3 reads TGCAGTGCTGAGACTATCCGGGGCCTCAATGAGCAGTTCTTC. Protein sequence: CSAETIRGLNEQFF.

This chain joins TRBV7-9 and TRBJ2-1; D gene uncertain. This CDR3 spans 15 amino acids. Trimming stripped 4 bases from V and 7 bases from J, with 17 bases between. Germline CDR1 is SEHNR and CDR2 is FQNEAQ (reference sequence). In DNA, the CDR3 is TGTGCCAGCAGCTCTCCGTTGGAGCCGCGGAATGAGCAGTTCTTC. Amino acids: CASSSPLEPRNEQFF.

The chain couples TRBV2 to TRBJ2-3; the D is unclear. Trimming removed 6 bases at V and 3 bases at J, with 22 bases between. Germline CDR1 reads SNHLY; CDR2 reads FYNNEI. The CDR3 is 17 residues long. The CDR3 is CASRIRIPGESTDTQYF. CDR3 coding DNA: TGTGCCAGCAGGATCCGAATCCCAGGAGAGAGTACAGATACGCAGTATTTT. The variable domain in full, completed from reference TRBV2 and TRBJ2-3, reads EPEVTQTPSHQVTQMGQEVILRCVPISNHLYFYWYRQILGQKVEFLVSFYNNEISEKSEIFDDQFSVERPDGSNFTLKIRSTKLEDSAMYFCASRIRIPGESTDTQYFGPGTRLTVL.

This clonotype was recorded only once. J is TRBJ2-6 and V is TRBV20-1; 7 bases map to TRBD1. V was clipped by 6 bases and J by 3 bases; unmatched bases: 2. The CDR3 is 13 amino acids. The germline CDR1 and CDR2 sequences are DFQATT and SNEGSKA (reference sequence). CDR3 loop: CSATGDGANVLTF. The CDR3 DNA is TGCAGTGCCACAGGGGATGGGGCCAACGTCCTGACTTTC.

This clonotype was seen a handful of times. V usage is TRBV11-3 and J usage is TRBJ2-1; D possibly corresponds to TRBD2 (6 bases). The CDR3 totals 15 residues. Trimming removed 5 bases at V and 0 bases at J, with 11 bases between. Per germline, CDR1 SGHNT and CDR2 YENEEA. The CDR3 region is CASSRTEGSYNEQFF. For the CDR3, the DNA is TGTGCCAGCAGCCGGACGGAGGGCTCCTACAATGAGCAGTTCTTC.

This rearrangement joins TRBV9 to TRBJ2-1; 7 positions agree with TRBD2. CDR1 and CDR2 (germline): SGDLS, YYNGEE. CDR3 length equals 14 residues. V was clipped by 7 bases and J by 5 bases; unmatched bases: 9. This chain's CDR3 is CASGGGYTDNEQFF. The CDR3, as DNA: TGTGCCAGCGGGGGGGGGTACACCGACAATGAGCAGTTCTTC.

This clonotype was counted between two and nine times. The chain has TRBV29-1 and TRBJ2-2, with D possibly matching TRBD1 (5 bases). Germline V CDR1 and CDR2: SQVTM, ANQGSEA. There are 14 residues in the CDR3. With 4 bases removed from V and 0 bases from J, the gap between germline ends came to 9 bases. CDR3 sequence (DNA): TGCAGCGTTGGGGGCAGGGCGAACACCGGGGAGCTGTTTTTT. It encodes CSVGGRANTGELFF.

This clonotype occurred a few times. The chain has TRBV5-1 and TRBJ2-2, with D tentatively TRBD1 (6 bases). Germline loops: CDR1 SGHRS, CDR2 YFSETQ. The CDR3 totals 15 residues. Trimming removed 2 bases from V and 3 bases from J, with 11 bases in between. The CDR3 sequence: CASSFQGTHTGELFF. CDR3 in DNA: TGCGCCAGCAGCTTCCAGGGGACCCACACCGGGGAGCTGTTTTTT.

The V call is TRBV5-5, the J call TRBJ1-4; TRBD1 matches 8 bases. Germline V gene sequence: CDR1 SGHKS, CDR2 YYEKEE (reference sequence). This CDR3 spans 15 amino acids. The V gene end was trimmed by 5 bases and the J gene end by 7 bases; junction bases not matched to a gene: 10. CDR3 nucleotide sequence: TGTGCCAGCAGTTCCGGGACAGGACGATTTGAAAAACTGTTTTTT. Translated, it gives CASSSGTGRFEKLFF. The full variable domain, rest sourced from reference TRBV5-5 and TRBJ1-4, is DAGVTQSPTHLIKTRGQQVTLRCSPISGHKSVSWYQQVLGQGPQFIFQYYEKEERGRGNFPDRFSARQFPNYSSELNVNALLLGDSALYLCASSSGTGRFEKLFFGSGTQLSVL.

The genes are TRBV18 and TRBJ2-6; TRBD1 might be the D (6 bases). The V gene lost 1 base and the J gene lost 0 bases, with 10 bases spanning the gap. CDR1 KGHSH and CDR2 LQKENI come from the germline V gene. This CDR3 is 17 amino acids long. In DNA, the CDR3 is TGTGCCAGCTCACCACGAACAGGGAGCTCTGGGGCCAACGTCCTGACTTTC. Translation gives CASSPRTGSSGANVLTF.

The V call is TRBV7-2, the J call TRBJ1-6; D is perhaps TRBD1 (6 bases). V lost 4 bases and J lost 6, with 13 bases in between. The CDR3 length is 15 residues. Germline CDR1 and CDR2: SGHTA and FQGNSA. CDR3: CASSSQGPGNSPLHF. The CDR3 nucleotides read TGTGCCAGCAGCTCACAGGGTCCCGGTAATTCACCCCTCCACTTT.

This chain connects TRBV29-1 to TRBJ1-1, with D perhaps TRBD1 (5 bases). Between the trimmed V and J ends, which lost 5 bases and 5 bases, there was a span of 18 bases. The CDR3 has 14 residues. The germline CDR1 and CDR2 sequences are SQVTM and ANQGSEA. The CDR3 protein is CSVHPQGASTEAFF. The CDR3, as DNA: TGCAGCGTTCACCCCCAGGGAGCGAGTACTGAAGCTTTCTTT.

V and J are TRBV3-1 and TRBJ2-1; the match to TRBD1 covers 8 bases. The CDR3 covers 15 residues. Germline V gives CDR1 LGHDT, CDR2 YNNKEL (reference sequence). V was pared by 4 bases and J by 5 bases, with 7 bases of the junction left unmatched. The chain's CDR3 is CASSPGDRFHNEQFF. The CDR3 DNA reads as TGTGCCAGCAGCCCTGGGGACAGGTTTCACAATGAGCAGTTCTTC.

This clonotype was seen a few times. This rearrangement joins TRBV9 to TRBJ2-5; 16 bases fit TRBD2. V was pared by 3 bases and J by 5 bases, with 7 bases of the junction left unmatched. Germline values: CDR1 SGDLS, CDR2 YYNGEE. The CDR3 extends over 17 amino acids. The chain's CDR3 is CASSEGTSGRAWETQYF. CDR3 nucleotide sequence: TGTGCCAGCAGCGAGGGGACTAGCGGGAGGGCCTGGGAGACCCAGTACTTC.

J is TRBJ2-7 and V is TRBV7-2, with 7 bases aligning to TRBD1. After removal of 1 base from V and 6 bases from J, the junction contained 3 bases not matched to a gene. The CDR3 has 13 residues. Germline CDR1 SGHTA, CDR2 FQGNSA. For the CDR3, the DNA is TGTGCCAGCAGCTTAGTGAGGACAGGCGAGCAGTACTTC. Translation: CASSLVRTGEQYF. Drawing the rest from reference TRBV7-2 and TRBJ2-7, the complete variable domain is GAGVSQSPSNKVTEKGKDVELRCDPISGHTALYWYRQSLGQGLEFLIYFQGNSAPDKSGLPSDRFSAERTGGSVSTLTIQRTQQEDSAVYLCASSLVRTGEQYFGPGTRLTVT.

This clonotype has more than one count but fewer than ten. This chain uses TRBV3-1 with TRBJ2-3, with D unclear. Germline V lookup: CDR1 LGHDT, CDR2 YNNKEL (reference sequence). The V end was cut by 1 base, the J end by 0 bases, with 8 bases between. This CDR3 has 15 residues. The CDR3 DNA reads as TGTGCCAGCAGCCAAGCACAGACTAGCACAGATACGCAGTATTTT. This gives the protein CASSQAQTSTDTQYF.

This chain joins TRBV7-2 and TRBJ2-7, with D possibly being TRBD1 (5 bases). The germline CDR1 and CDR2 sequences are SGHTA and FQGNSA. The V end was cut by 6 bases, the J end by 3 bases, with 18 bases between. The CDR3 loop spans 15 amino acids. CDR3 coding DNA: TGTGCCAGCAGTCGGAGACAGCGAGCACTCTACGAGCAGTACTTC. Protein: CASSRRQRALYEQYF.

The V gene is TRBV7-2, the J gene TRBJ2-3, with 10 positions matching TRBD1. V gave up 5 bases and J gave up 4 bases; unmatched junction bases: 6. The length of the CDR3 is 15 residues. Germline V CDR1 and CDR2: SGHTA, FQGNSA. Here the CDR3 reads CASSTGQGFPDTQYF. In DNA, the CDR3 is TGTGCCAGCAGCACGGGACAGGGGTTTCCAGATACGCAGTATTTT.

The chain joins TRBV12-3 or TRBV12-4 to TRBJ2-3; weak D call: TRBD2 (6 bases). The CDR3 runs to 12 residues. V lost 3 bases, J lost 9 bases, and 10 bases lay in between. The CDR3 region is CASSFGTPTQYF. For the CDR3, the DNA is TGTGCCAGCAGTTTTGGGACTCCGACGCAGTATTTT.

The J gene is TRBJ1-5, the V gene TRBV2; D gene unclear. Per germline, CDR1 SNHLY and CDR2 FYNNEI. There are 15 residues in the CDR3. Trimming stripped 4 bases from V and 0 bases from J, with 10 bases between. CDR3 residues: CASSGGYTSNQPQHF. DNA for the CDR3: TGTGCCAGCAGTGGTGGCTACACTAGCAATCAGCCCCAGCATTTT. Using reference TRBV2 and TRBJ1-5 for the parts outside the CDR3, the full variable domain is EPEVTQTPSHQVTQMGQEVILRCVPISNHLYFYWYRQILGQKVEFLVSFYNNEISEKSEIFDDQFSVERPDGSNFTLKIRSTKLEDSAMYFCASSGGYTSNQPQHFGDGTRLSIL.

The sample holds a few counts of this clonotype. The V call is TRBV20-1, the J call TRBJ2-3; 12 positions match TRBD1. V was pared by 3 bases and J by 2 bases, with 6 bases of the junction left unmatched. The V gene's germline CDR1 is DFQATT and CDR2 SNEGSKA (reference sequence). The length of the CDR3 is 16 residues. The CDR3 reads CSARDPGQGATDTQYF. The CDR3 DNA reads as TGCAGTGCTAGGGATCCGGGACAGGGGGCCACAGATACGCAGTATTTT.

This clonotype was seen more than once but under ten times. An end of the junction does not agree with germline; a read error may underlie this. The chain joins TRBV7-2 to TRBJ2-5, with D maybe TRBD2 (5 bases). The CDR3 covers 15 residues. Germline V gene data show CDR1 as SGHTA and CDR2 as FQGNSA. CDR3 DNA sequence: TGTGCCAGCAGCCTAGCCGGACGGAACCAAGAGACCCAGTACTTC. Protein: CASSLAGRNQETQYF.

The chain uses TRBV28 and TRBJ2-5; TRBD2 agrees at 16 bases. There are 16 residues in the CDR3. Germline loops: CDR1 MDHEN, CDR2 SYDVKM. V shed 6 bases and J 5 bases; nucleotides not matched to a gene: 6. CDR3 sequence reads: CASSRGTSGRGETQYF. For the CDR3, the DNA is TGTGCCAGCAGCCGCGGGACTAGCGGGAGGGGGGAGACCCAGTACTTC.